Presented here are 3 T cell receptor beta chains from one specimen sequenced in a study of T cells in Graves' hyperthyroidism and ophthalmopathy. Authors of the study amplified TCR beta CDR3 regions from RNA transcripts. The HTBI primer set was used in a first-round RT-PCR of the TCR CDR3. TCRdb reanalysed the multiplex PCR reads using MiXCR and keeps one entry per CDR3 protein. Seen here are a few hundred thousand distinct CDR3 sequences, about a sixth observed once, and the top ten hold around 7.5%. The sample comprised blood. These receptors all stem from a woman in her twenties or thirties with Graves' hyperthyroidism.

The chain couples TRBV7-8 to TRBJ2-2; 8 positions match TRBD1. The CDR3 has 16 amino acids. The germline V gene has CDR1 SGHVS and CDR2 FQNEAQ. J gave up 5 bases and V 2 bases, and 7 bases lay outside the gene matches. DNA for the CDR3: TGTGCCAGCAGCTTATCGGCAGGGGGCTATACCGGGGAGCTGTTTTTT. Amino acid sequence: CASSLSAGGYTGELFF.

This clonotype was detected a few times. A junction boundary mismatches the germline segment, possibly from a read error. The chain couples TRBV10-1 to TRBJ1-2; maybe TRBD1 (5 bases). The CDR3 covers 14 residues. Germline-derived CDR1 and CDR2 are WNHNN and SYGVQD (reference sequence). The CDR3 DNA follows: TGTGCCATCAGTGAGTCCGGGGCACCATATGGCTACACCTTC. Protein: CAISESGAPYGYTF.

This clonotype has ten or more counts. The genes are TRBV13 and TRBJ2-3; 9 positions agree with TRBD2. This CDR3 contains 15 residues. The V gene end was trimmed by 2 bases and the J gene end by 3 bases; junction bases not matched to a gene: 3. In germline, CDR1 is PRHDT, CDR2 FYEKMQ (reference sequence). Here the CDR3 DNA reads TGTGCCAGCAGCTTATCAGGACTAGCGACAGATACGCAGTATTTT. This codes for CASSLSGLATDTQYF.